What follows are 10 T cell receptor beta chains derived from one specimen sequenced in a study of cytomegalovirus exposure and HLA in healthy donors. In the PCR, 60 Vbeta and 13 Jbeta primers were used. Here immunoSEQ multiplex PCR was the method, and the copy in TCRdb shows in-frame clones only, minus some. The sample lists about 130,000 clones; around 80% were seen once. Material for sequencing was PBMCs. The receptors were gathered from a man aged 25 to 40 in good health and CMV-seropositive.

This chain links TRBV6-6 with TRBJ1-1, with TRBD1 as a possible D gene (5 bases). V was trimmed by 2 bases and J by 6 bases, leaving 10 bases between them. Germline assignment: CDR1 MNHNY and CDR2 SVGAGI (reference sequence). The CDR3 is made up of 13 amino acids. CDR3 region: CASSYGGDAEAFF. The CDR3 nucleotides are TGTGCCAGCAGTTACGGAGGGGACGCTGAAGCTTTCTTT.

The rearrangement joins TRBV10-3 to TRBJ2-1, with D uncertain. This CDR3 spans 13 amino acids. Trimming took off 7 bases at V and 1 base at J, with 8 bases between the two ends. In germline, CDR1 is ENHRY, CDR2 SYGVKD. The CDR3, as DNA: TGTGCCATCAAGAGTACTTCCTACAATGAGCAGTTCTTC. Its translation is CAIKSTSYNEQFF.

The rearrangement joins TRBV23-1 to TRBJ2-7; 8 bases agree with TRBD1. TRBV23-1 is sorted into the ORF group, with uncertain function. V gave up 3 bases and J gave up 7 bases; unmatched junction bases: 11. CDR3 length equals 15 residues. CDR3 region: CASSHPGTGTLEQYF. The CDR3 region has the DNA TGCGCCAGCAGTCACCCCGGGACAGGAACGTTAGAGCAGTACTTC.

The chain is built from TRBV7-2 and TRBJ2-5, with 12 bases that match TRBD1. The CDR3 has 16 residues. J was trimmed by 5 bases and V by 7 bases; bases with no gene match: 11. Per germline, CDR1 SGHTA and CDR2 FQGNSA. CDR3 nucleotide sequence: TGTGCCAGCAACCCCGGAGGTGGGACAGGGGGCGAGACCCAGTACTTC. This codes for CASNPGGGTGGETQYF.

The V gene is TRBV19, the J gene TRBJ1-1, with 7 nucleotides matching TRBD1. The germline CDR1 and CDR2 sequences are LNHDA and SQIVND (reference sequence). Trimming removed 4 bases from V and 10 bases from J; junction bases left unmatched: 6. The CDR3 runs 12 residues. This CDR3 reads CASSNTGEGAFF. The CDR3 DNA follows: TGTGCCAGTAGTAACACAGGGGAAGGAGCTTTCTTT. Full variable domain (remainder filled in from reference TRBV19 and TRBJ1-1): DGGITQSPKYLFRKEGQNVTLSCEQNLNHDAMYWYRQDPGQGLRLIYYSQIVNDFQKGDIAEGYSVSREKKESFPLTVTSAQKNPTAFYLCASSNTGEGAFFGQGTRLTVV.

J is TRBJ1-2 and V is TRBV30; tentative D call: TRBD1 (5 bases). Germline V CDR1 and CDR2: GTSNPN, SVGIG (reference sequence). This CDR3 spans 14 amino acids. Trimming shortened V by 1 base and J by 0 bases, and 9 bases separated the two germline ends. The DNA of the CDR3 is TGTGCCTGGAGTGGGACAAATGCTAACTATGGCTACACCTTC. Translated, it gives CAWSGTNANYGYTF.

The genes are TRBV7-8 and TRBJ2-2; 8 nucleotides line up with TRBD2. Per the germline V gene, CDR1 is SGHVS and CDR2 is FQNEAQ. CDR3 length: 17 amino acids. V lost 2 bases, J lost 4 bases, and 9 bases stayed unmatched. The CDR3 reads CASSLLLAEVVTGELFF. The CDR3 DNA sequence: TGTGCCAGCAGCTTACTACTAGCGGAGGTCGTCACCGGGGAGCTGTTTTTT. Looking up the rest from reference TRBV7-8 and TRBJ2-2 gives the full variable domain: GAGVSQSPRYKVAKRGQDVALRCDPISGHVSLFWYQQALGQGPEFLTYFQNEAQLDKSGLPSDRFFAERPEGSVSTLKIQRTQQEDSAVYLCASSLLLAEVVTGELFFGEGSRLTVL.

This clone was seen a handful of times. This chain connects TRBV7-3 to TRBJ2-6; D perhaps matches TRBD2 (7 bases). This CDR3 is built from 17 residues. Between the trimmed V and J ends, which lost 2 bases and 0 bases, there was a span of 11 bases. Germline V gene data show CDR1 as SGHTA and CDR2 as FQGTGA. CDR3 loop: CASSLWGGLSGANVLTF. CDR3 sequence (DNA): TGTGCCAGCAGCTTATGGGGGGGGCTCTCTGGGGCCAACGTCCTGACTTTC. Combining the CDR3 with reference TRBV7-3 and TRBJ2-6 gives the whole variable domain GAGVSQTPSNKVTEKGKYVELRCDPISGHTALYWYRQSLGQGPEFLIYFQGTGAADDSGLPNDRFFAVRPEGSVSTLKIQRTERGDSAVYLCASSLWGGLSGANVLTFGAGSRLTVL.

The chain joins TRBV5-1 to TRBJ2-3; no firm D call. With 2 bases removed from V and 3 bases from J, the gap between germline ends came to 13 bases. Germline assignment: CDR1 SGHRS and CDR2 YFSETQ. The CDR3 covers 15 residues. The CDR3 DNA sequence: TGCGCCAGCAGCTTTTCGACATCAGAAACAGATACGCAGTATTTT. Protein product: CASSFSTSETDTQYF.

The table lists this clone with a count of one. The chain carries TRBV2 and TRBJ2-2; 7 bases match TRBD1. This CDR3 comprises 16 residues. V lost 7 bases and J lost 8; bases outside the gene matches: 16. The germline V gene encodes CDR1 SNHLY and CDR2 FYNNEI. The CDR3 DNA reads TGTGCCAGCACCCCTAAGGCAGGGGGAAATTTGGGGGAGCTGTTTTTT. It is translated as CASTPKAGGNLGELFF.